The clone carrying this T cell receptor beta chain was detected many times. The protocol was immunoSEQ multiplex PCR, while the TCRdb copy is restricted to in-frame clones and leaves out a portion. The sample lists 150,000 to 200,000 clones; 90% were seen once. The data originate from a study of blood T cell repertoires in COVID-19. The CDR3 contains 16 residues. V lost 6 bases to trimming and J lost 1 base; unmatched junction nucleotides: 6. Germline V CDR1 and CDR2: SNHLY, FYNNEI. The chain carries TRBV2 and TRBJ2-2; 9 nucleotides match TRBD1. The sequence derives from a man in his 60s with active or convalescent COVID-19. The sequencing input was peripheral blood. CDR3 protein: CASRDRDRVNTGELFF. In nucleotides, the CDR3 is TGTGCCAGCAGGGATAGGGACAGGGTGAACACCGGGGAGCTGTTTTTT.